Below, 10 T cell receptor beta chains from the same sample are listed, as sequenced in a study of T-cell memory formation after mild COVID-19. TCRdb analysed the 5' RACE reads with MiXCR anew, one entry per CDR3 protein. The table records approximately 180,000 distinct CDR3 sequences, around 15% of them present only once. Sequencing was performed on PBMCs or a T cell subset sorted from them (not recorded which). The receptors were gathered from an adult woman who had mild COVID-19 (a few samples of this study predate the infection). Cell type and time point are not known.

The J gene is TRBJ1-2, the V gene TRBV24-1; 7 bases are shared with TRBD1. This CDR3 is built from 13 residues. Trimming took 3 bases from V and 4 from J; bases not matched to a gene: 1. Looked up from germline, CDR1 is KGHDR and CDR2 is SFDVKD. CDR3 nucleotides: TGTGCCACCAGTGATCCAGGGGGCTATGGCTACACCTTC. It translates to CATSDPGGYGYTF.

A few counts support this clonotype. This sequence joins TRBV6-6 and TRBJ2-7; D may be TRBD1 (6 bases). Germline V gene lookup returns CDR1 MNHNY and CDR2 SVGAGI (reference sequence). The CDR3 runs 14 residues. Trimming stripped 7 bases from V and 3 bases from J, with 16 bases between. Here the CDR3 DNA reads TGTGCCAGCATCGGGTCGGGACAAAACTACGAGCAGTACTTC. This gives the protein CASIGSGQNYEQYF.

This clonotype was seen a few times. The rearrangement links TRBV5-1 to TRBJ2-3; the D is unclear. Germline V CDR1 and CDR2: SGHRS, YFSETQ. The CDR3 length is 15 residues. V was pared by 2 bases and J by 0 bases, with 10 bases between. The CDR3 DNA reads as TGCGCCAGCAGCTTCTTAGGACCGAGCACAGATACGCAGTATTTT. Protein product: CASSFLGPSTDTQYF. Together with reference TRBV5-1 and TRBJ2-3, the CDR3 gives the full variable domain: KAGVTQTPRYLIKTRGQQVTLSCSPISGHRSVSWYQQTPGQGLQFLFEYFSETQRNKGNFPGRFSGRQFSNSRSEMNVSTLELGDSALYLCASSFLGPSTDTQYFGPGTRLTVL.

The V gene is TRBV4-3, the J gene TRBJ2-7; D not certain. Germline V gives CDR1 LGHNA, CDR2 YSLEER. CDR3 length: 16 amino acids. The V and J ends lost 5 bases and 0 bases respectively, with 17 bases between them. CDR3 bases: TGCGCCAGCAGCTACTCGCTGGGCGGTTACTCCTACGAGCAGTACTTC. This sequence encodes CASSYSLGGYSYEQYF.

This clonotype showed up many times. This sequence joins TRBV3-1 and TRBJ2-7, with 16 bases matching TRBD2. Trimming took 1 base from V and 4 from J; bases not matched to a gene: 10. Germline CDR1 LGHDT, CDR2 YNNKEL (reference sequence). The CDR3 has 19 amino acids. CDR3 DNA: TGTGCCAGCAGCCAAGTGTCGGGGACTAGCGGGAGGGCCGGGTACGAGCAGTACTTC. Amino acids: CASSQVSGTSGRAGYEQYF.

This clonotype has just one count. V usage is TRBV11-2 and J usage is TRBJ2-1; D unresolved. Germline V gene lookup returns CDR1 SGHAT and CDR2 FQNNGV. With 5 bases removed from V and 10 bases from J, the gap between germline ends came to 9 bases. The CDR3 is 11 residues long. This CDR3 is CASSPRIEQFF. DNA for the CDR3: TGTGCCAGCAGCCCCCGGATAGAGCAGTTCTTC.

The DNA of the CDR3 is TGTGCCTGGAGTGTAAATTTTGGGGGGTCTGGAAACACCATATATTTT. Protein product: CAWSVNFGGSGNTIYF. J is TRBJ1-3 and V is TRBV30; possibly TRBD1 for D (5 bases). V was pared by 0 bases and J by 1 base, with 13 bases between. This CDR3 spans 16 amino acids. Germline-derived CDR1 and CDR2 are GTSNPN and SVGIG (reference sequence).

CDR3 amino acids: CASSPSVAVTPYEQYF. DNA for the CDR3: TGTGCCAGCTCACCATCCGTGGCAGTAACCCCCTACGAGCAGTACTTC. This rearrangement joins TRBV18 to TRBJ2-7; D uncertain. V lost 2 bases and J lost 2, with 16 bases in between. Germline V CDR1 and CDR2: KGHSH, LQKENI. The CDR3 is 16 residues long.

There are many counts of this clonotype. The V gene is TRBV12-3 or TRBV12-4, the J gene TRBJ2-3; D is uncertain. Trimming stripped 6 bases from V and 1 base from J, with 5 bases between. There are 12 residues in the CDR3. Here the CDR3 reads CASRRGTDTQYF. CDR3 DNA sequence: TGTGCCAGCAGAAGAGGCACAGATACGCAGTATTTT.

The chain carries TRBV29-1 and TRBJ1-1, with D possibly matching TRBD1 (5 bases). The V gene's germline CDR1 is SQVTM and CDR2 ANQGSEA. This CDR3 has 12 residues. V was cut by 5 bases and J by 2 bases, with 9 bases left in between. The CDR3 DNA reads as TGCAGCGTTAAGACAGCTAACACTGAAGCTTTCTTT. Its protein is CSVKTANTEAFF.